Sequencing of this T cell receptor (beta chain) was carried out in a study of B cell selection in AIRE deficiency (dated by TCRdb to between 2018 and 2021). Regarding the research as a whole: Researchers compared TCRbeta repertoires of sorted blood CD4+ conventional T cells and regulatory T cells in AIRE-deficient patients with those in healthy controls. The TCR-sequenced cohort comprised roughly five AIRE-deficient APECED patients and roughly five healthy control donors.

TCRbeta chain sequencing was performed with the immunoSEQ platform. As for the original processing: Some 1.1x10^5 distinct in-frame TCRbeta sequences from patients and just over 1.3x10^5 from healthy donors were obtained from pooled conventional T cell repertoires. Treg TCRbeta sequences shared by two or more individuals were defined as public, and these public Treg TCRbeta sequences were subsequently searched for in Tconv repertoires. Differences between groups were assessed by Mann-Whitney U tests with Bonferroni-Dunn correction in GraphPad Prism 7.03. TCRdb took this table from immuneACCESS and kept in-frame rearrangements with V and J called. Such tables lack part of the clones; where checked against another copy, unresolved V genes explain under half of the gap, and the rest is unexplained. V, J and clone size reflect that table, while D and trimming were determined from the DNA. This sample comprises about 20,000 clones, more than 95% of them detected only once. Approximately 0.31% of the sample rests with the top ten.

Conventional CD4 T cells were sorted as cells that were CD4+CD127+. The AIRE-deficient patients had APECED syndrome. A FACSAria flow cytometer was used to sort the Tconv and Treg cells intended for TCRbeta sequencing. The sorted cells were collected in 5-ml round-bottom polystyrene tubes, and the dry cell pellets were frozen at -80 degrees C prior to sequencing. Study-wide conclusions, independent of this receptor: Only TCRbeta chains were sequenced, and around 35% of shared healthy-donor Treg sequences were also present in healthy Tconv cells, possibly due to differing TCRalpha chains. Approximately 31% of the Treg TCRbeta sequences shared among healthy donors turned up in patient Tconv cells, suggesting that Treg-biased clones are diverted into the Tconv compartment. Shared Treg sequences had shorter CDR3s, reflecting a bias toward rearrangements with few non-templated nucleotide insertions. TCRBV gene usage, CDR3 length and TCR diversity in Tconv and Treg cells from AIRE-deficient patients were found to be similar to those in cells from healthy donors. Of about 4,000 shared Treg TCRbeta sequences, 30% to 40% were shared only among healthy donors and less than 10% only among patients, suggesting less efficient Treg selection without AIRE.

Comments on this clone: This clone's antigen is unknown. No quality values exist for individual bases; no much larger clone is one base distant.

The CDR1 and CDR2 encoded by the germline V gene are MNHEY and SVGAGI. There are 14 amino acids in the CDR3, from cysteine to phenylalanine inclusive. Just CDR3 DNA is preserved here, 42 bases in frame from base 1. For this chain, trimming is 6 bases at the V end and 8 bases at the J end, and the number of junction bases without a gene match is 7. Sequencing input: conventional CD4+ T cells sorted from PBMCs. The clonotype was recovered from a human donor with AIRE deficiency. The chain is made from TRBV6-5 and TRBJ1-4, with 9 bases matching TRBD1. DNA sequence: TGTGCCAGCAGACGGACAGGGGCGTTCGAAAAACTGTTTTTT. It is translated as CASRRTGAFEKLFF.